This is a list of T cell receptor beta chains from one sample in a study of blood T cell repertoires in COVID-19. Repertoires were generated with immunoSEQ multiplex PCR, while TCRdb's copy carries only in-frame clones and drops some. The table includes around 60,000 clones, 83% detected once. The specimen sequenced was peripheral blood. These receptor sequences come from a man aged 50 to 59 with COVID-19, enrolled during active disease. Both conserved end residues are part of each CDR3. The order of the fields is V gene, J gene, CDR3 protein.

V gene: TRBV11-2; J gene: TRBJ2-2; CDR3 protein: CASSLRPGTGNTGELFF
V gene: TRBV24-1; J gene: TRBJ2-7; CDR3 protein: CATSDSGTEFYEQYF
V gene: TRBV30; J gene: TRBJ2-7; CDR3 protein: CAWGRAVSYEQYF
V gene: TRBV11-3; J gene: TRBJ2-1; CDR3 protein: CASSLGPGTHNEQFF
V gene: TRBV4-2; J gene: TRBJ2-5; CDR3 protein: CASSQARGSFETQYF
V gene: TRBV7-9; J gene: TRBJ2-3; CDR3 protein: CASEMGSGSTDTQYF
V gene: TRBV4-2; J gene: TRBJ2-1; CDR3 protein: CASSQDQTGGTYNEQFF
V gene: TRBV10-2; J gene: TRBJ2-7; CDR3 protein: CAPPRKLSSYEQYF
V gene: TRBV6-2/TRBV6-3; J gene: TRBJ2-1; CDR3 protein: CASSFRPRSSYNEQFF
V gene: TRBV20-1; J gene: TRBJ2-2; CDR3 protein: CSASHRTTNTGELFF
V gene: TRBV18; J gene: TRBJ2-5; CDR3 protein: CASSPGTSGQETQYF
V gene: TRBV7-2; J gene: TRBJ2-7; CDR3 protein: CASSAGLAGPWKQYF
V gene: TRBV3-1/TRBV3-2; J gene: TRBJ2-1; CDR3 protein: CASSLEGVSYNEQFF
V gene: TRBV24-1; J gene: TRBJ2-5; CDR3 protein: CATSDSGTSGRYQETQYF
V gene: TRBV11-2; J gene: TRBJ2-5; CDR3 protein: CASSSDREETQYF
V gene: TRBV5-1; J gene: TRBJ2-7; CDR3 protein: CASSSSRDRPYEQYF
V gene: TRBV18; J gene: TRBJ2-2; CDR3 protein: CASSPQAIAGVPGELFF
V gene: TRBV28; J gene: TRBJ2-3; CDR3 protein: CASSSRTGWADTQYF
V gene: TRBV28; J gene: TRBJ1-6; CDR3 protein: CASSPNTGVSNSPLHF
V gene: TRBV7-2; J gene: TRBJ1-4; CDR3 protein: CASSLMGTGGEKLFF
V gene: TRBV30; J gene: TRBJ1-5; CDR3 protein: CAWSVGSNQPQHF
V gene: TRBV5-1; J gene: TRBJ1-2; CDR3 protein: CASSFEGAGDYGYTF
V gene: TRBV12-3/TRBV12-4; J gene: TRBJ2-7; CDR3 protein: CASSLKQYEQYF
V gene: TRBV28; J gene: TRBJ2-5; CDR3 protein: CASQRGLETQYF
V gene: TRBV6-2/TRBV6-3; J gene: TRBJ1-6; CDR3 protein: CASSYSQGAFSPLHF
V gene: TRBV12-5; J gene: TRBJ2-2; CDR3 protein: CASGNRAGTGHTGELFF
V gene: TRBV6-2/TRBV6-3; J gene: TRBJ2-4; CDR3 protein: CASSPDLGGVKNIQYF
V gene: TRBV30; J gene: TRBJ1-5; CDR3 protein: CAWSADKHSNQPQHF
V gene: TRBV7-8; J gene: TRBJ2-6; CDR3 protein: CASSFRGAGAASGANVLTF
V gene: TRBV29-1; J gene: TRBJ2-1; CDR3 protein: CSVYGLAGLYNEQFF
V gene: TRBV9; J gene: TRBJ2-1; CDR3 protein: CASSPSGRAPSYNEQFF
V gene: TRBV9; J gene: TRBJ2-2; CDR3 protein: CASSVGLAATGELFF
V gene: TRBV7-3; J gene: TRBJ2-3; CDR3 protein: CASGQGTDTQYF
V gene: TRBV28; J gene: TRBJ2-2; CDR3 protein: CASLAPPNTGELFF
V gene: TRBV30; J gene: TRBJ2-3; CDR3 protein: CAWSVRVGSPDTQYF
V gene: TRBV23-1; J gene: TRBJ2-7; CDR3 protein: CASSHPDREKRRGILTYEQYF